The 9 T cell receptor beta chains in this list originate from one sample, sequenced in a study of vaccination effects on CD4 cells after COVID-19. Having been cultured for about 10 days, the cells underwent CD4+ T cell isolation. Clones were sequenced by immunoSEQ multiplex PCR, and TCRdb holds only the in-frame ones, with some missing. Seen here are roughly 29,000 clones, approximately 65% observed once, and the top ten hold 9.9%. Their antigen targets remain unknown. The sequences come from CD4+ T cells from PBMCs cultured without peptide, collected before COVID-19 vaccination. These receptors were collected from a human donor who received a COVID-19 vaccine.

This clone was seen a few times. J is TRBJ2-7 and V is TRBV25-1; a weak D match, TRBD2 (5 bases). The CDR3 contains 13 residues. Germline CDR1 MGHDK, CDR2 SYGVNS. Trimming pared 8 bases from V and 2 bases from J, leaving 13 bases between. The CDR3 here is CASGNWETYEQYF. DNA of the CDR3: TGTGCCAGCGGGAACTGGGAGACCTACGAGCAGTACTTC.

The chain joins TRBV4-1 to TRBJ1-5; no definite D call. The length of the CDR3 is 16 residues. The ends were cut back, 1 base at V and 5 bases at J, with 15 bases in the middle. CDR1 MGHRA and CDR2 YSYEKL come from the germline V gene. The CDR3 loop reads CASSQVGQRSHQPQHF. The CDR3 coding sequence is TGCGCCAGCAGCCAAGTGGGTCAGCGATCCCATCAGCCCCAGCATTTT.

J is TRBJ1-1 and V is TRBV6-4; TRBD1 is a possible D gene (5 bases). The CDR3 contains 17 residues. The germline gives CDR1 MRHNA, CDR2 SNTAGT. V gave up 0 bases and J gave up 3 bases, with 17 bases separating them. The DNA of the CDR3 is TGTGCCAGCAGTGACTCGAGAGTCCGCAGGGTGGACACTGAAGCTTTCTTT. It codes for CASSDSRVRRVDTEAFF.

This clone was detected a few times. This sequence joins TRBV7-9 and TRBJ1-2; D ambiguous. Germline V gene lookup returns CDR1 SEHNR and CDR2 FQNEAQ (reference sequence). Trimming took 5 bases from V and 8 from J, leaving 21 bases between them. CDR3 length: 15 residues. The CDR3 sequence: CASSELALGGKGYTF. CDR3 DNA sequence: TGTGCCAGCAGCGAGTTGGCCCTAGGAGGGAAAGGCTACACCTTC.

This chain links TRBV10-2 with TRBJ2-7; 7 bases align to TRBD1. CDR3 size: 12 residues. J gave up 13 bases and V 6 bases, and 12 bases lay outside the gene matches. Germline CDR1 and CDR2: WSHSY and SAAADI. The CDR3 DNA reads TGCGCCAGCAGGGGACGTACAGGGGTACTTTACTTC. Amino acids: CASRGRTGVLYF.

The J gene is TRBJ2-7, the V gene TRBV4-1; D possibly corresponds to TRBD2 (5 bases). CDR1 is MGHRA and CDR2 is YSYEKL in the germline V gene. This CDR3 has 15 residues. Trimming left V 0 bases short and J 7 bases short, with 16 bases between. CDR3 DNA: TGCGCCAGCAGCCAAGATAGGAGGAATCCGTGGGAGCAGTACTTC. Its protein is CASSQDRRNPWEQYF.

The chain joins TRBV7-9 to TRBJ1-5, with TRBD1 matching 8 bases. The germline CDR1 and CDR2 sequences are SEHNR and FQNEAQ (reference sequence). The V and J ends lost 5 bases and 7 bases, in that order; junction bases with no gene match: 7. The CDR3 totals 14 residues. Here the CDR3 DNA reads TGTGCCAGCAGCCCCGGGACAGGAGGGCAGCCCCAGCATTTT. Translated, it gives CASSPGTGGQPQHF.

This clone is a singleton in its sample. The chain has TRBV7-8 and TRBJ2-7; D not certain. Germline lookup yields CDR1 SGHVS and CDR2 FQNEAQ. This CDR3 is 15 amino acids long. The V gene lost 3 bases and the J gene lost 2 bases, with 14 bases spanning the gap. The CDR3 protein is CASSFGSVSTYEQYF. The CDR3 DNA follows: TGTGCCAGCAGCTTCGGATCAGTCAGTACCTACGAGCAGTACTTC.

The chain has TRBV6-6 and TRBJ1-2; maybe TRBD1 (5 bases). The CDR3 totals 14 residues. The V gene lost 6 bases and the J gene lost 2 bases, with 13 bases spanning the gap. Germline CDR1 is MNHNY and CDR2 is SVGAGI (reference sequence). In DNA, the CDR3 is TGTGCCAGCAGCCAGAAGACAGTAAACTATGGCTACACCTTC. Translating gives CASSQKTVNYGYTF.